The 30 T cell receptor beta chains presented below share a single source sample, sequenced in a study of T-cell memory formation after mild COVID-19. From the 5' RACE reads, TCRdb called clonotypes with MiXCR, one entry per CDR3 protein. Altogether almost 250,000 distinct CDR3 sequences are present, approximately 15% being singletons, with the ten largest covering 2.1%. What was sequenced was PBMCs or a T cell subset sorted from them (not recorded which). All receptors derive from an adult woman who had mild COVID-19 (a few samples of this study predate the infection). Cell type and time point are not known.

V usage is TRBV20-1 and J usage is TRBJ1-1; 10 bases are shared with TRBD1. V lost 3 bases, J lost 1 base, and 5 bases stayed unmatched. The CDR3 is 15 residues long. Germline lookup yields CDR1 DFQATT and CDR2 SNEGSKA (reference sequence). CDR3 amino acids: CSARGTGARNTEAFF. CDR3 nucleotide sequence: TGCAGTGCTAGGGGGACAGGGGCAAGGAACACTGAAGCTTTCTTT.

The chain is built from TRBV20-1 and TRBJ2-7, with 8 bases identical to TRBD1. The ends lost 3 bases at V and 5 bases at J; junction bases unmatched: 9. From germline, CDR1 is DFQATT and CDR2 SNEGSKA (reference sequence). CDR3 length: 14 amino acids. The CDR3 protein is CSARISRGRNEQYF. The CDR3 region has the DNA TGCAGTGCTAGGATTAGCAGGGGGCGGAACGAGCAGTACTTC.

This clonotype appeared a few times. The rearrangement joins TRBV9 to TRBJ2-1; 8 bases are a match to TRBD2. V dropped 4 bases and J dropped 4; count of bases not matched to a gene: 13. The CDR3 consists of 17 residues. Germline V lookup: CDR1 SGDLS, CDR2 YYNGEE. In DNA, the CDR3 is TGTGCCAGCAGCCCCGCGGGAGCGGGGGAACTATACAATGAGCAGTTCTTC. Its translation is CASSPAGAGELYNEQFF.

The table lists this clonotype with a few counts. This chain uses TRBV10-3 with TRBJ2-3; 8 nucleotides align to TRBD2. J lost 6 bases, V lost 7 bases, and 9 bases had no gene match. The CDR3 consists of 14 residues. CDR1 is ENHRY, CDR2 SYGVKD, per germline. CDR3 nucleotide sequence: TGTGCCATCACCGAGCAAAGCGGGAGTGATACGCAGTATTTT. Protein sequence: CAITEQSGSDTQYF.

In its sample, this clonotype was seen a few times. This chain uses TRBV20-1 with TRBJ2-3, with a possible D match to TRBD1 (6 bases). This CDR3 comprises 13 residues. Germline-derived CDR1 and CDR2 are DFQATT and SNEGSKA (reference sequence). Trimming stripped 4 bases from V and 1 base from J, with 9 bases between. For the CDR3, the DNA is TGCAGTGCTAAGGACAGCCGCACAGATACGCAGTATTTT. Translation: CSAKDSRTDTQYF.

CDR3 sequence (DNA): TGTGCCAGCAGCCAAGATTGGACAGTCCAAGAGACCCAGTACTTC. Protein sequence: CASSQDWTVQETQYF. The genes are TRBV4-2 and TRBJ2-5; the D gene is possibly TRBD1 (6 bases). Per the germline V gene, CDR1 is LGHNA and CDR2 is YNFKEQ. CDR3 length: 15 residues. The V gene lost 0 bases and the J gene lost 1 base, with 9 bases spanning the gap.

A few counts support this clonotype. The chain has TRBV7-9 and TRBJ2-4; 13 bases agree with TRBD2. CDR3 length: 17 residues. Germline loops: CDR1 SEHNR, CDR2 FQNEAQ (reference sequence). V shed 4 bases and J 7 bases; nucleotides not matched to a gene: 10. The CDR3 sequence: CASSSGLAGDPRNIQYF. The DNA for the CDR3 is TGTGCCAGCAGCTCCGGACTAGCGGGAGATCCACGGAACATTCAGTACTTC.

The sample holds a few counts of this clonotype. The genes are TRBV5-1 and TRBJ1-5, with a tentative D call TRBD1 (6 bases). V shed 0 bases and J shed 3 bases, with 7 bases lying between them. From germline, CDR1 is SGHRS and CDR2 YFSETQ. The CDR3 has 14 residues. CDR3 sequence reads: CASSLGGANQPQHF. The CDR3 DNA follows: TGCGCCAGCAGCTTGGGGGGGGCCAATCAGCCCCAGCATTTT. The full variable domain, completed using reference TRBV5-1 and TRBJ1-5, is KAGVTQTPRYLIKTRGQQVTLSCSPISGHRSVSWYQQTPGQGLQFLFEYFSETQRNKGNFPGRFSGRQFSNSRSEMNVSTLELGDSALYLCASSLGGANQPQHFGDGTRLSIL.

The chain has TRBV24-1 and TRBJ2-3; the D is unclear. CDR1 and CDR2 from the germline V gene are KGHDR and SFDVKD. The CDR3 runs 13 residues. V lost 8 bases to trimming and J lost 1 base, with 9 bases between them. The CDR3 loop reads CATKKDGTDTQYF. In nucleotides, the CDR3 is TGTGCCACCAAAAAGGACGGCACAGATACGCAGTATTTT.

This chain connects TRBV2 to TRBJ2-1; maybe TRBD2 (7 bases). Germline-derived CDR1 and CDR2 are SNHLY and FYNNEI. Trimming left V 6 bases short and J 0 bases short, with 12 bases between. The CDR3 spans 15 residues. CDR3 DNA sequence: TGTGCCAGCAGCGAGGGGGGGTTCTCCTACAATGAGCAGTTCTTC. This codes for CASSEGGFSYNEQFF.

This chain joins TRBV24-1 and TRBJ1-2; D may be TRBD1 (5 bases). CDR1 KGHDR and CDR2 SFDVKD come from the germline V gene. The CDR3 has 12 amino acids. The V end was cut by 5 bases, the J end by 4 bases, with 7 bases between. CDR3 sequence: CATSGQLYGYTF. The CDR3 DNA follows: TGTGCCACCAGTGGACAGCTCTATGGCTACACCTTC.

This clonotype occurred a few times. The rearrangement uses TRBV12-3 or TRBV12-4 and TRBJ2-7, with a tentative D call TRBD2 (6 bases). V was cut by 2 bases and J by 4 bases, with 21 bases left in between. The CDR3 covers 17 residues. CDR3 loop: CASSLLSGTVDRYEQYF. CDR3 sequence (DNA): TGTGCCAGCAGTTTACTGTCCGGGACTGTGGACCGGTACGAGCAGTACTTC.

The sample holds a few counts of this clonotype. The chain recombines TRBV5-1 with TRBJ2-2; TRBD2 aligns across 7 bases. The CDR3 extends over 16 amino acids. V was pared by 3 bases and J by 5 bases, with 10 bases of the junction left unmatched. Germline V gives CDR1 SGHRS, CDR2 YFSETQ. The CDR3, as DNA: TGCGCCAGCAGCTGGAGAGCGGGAACTTTGACCGGGGAGCTGTTTTTT. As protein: CASSWRAGTLTGELFF.

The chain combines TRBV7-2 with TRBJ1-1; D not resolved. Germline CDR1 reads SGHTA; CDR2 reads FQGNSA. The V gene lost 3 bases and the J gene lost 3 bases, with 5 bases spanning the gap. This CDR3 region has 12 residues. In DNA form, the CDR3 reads TGTGCCAGCAGCTTGACCGACACTGAAGCTTTCTTT. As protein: CASSLTDTEAFF.

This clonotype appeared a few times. The CDR3 DNA reads TGTGCCAGTAGTATTGGGACTAGCGGGTGGGAGACCCAGTACTTC. Translated: CASSIGTSGWETQYF. This chain uses TRBV19 with TRBJ2-5; 12 bases fit TRBD2. The CDR3 spans 15 residues. Germline-derived CDR1 and CDR2 are LNHDA and SQIVND (reference sequence). V was clipped by 3 bases and J by 5 bases; unmatched bases: 4.

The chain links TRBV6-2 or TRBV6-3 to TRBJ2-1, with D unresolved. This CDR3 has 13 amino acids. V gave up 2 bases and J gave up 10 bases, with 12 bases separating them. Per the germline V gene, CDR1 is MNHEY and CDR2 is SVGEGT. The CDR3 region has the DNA TGTGCCAGCAGTTACGTGGGGATCGGGGAGCAGTTCTTC. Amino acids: CASSYVGIGEQFF.

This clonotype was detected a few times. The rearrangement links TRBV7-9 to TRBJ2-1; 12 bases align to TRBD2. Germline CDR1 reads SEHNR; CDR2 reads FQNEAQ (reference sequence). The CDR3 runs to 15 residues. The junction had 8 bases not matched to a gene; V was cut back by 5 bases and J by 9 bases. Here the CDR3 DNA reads TGTGCCAGCAGCACCGGACTAGCGGGACTCCTTGAGCAGTTCTTC. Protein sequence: CASSTGLAGLLEQFF.

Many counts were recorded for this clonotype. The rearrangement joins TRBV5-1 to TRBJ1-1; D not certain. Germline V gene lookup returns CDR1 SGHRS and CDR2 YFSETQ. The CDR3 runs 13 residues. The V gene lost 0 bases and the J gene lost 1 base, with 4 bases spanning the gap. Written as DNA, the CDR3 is TGCGCCAGCAGCTTGGGCAGGAACACTGAAGCTTTCTTT. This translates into CASSLGRNTEAFF.

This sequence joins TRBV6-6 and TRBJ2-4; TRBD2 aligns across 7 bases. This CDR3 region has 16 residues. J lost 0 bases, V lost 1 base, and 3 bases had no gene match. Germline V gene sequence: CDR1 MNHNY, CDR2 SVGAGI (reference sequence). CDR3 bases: TGTGCCAGCAGTTACTGGGGGGGACTAGCCAAAAACATTCAGTACTTC. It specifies CASSYWGGLAKNIQYF.

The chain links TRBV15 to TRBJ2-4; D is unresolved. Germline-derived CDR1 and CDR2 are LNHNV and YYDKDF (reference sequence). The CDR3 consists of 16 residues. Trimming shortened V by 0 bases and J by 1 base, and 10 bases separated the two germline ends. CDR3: CATSRDVRRAKNIQYF. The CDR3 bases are TGTGCCACCAGCAGAGATGTGAGGCGGGCCAAAAACATTCAGTACTTC.

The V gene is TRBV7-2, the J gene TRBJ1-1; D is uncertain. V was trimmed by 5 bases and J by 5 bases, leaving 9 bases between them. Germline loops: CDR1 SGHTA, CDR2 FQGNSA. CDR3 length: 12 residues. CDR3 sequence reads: CASSAGRTEAFF. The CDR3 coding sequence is TGTGCCAGCAGCGCCGGAAGGACTGAAGCTTTCTTT.

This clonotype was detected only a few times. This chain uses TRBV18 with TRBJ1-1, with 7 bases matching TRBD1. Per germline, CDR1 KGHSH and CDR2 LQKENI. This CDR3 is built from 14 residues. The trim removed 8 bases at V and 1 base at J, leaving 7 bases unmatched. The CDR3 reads CASDHGTENTEAFF. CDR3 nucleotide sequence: TGTGCCAGCGACCACGGGACAGAGAACACTGAAGCTTTCTTT.

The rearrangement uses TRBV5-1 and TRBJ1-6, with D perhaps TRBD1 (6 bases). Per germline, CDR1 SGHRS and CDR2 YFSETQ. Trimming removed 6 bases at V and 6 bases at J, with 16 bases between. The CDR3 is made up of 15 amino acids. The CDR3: CASTFTGTRNSPLHF. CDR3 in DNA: TGCGCCAGCACCTTTACAGGGACGCGTAATTCACCCCTCCACTTT. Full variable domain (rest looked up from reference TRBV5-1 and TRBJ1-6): KAGVTQTPRYLIKTRGQQVTLSCSPISGHRSVSWYQQTPGQGLQFLFEYFSETQRNKGNFPGRFSGRQFSNSRSEMNVSTLELGDSALYLCASTFTGTRNSPLHFGNGTRLTVT.

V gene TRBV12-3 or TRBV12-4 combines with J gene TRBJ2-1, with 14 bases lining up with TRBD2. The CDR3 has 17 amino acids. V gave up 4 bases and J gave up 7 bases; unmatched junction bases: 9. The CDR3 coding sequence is TGTGCCAGCAGTTCCTTGACTAGCGGGAGGGTATGGAATGAGCAGTTCTTC. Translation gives CASSSLTSGRVWNEQFF.

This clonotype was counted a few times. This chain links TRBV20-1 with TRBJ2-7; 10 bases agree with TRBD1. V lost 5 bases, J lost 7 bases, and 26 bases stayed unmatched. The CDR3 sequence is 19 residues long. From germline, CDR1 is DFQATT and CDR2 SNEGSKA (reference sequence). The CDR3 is CSAPRGDRGPESPSWEQYF. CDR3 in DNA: TGCAGTGCTCCTCGGGGGGACAGGGGACCGGAATCCCCTAGTTGGGAGCAGTACTTC.

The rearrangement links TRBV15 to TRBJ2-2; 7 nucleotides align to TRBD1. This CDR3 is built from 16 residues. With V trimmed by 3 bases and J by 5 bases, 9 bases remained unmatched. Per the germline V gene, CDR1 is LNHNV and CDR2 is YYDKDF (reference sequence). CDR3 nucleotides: TGTGCCACCAGCAGGCCGACAGGGTACGATACCGGGGAGCTGTTTTTT. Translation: CATSRPTGYDTGELFF.

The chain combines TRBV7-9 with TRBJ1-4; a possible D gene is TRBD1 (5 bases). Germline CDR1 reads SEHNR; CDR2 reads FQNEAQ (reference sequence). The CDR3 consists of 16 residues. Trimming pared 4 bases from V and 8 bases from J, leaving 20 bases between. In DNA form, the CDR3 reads TGTGCCAGCAGCTCCCTAAGTCAGGGCGTGGGGGAAAAACTGTTTTTT. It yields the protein CASSSLSQGVGEKLFF.

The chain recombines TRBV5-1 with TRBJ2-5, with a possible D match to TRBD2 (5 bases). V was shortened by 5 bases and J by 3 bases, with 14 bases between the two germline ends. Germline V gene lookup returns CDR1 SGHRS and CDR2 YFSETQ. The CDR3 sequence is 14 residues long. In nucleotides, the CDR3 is TGCGCCAGCAGTCTTAGTAGCGCTAAAGAGACCCAGTACTTC. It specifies CASSLSSAKETQYF.

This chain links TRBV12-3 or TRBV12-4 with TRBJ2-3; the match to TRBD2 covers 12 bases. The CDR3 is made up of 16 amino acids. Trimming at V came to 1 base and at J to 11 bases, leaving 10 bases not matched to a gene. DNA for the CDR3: TGTGCCAGCAGTTTAGGCCTAGCGGGGGGGCCGACGGAGCAGTATTTT. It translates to CASSLGLAGGPTEQYF.

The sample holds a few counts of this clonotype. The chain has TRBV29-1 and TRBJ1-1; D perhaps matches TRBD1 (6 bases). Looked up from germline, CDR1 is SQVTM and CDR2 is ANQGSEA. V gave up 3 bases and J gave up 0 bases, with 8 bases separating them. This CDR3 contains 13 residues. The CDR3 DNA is TGCAGCGTTGACAGGGGATTGAACACTGAAGCTTTCTTT. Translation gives CSVDRGLNTEAFF.